A selection of T cell receptor beta chains follows, all from one sample in a study of blood T cell repertoires in COVID-19. The method was immunoSEQ multiplex PCR; TCRdb's version includes in-frame clones alone and lacks a portion of them. The repertoire consists of 290,000 or so clones, with approximately 89% occurring once and the leading ten covering about 2.2%. Sequenced material: peripheral blood. The source of these receptors is a woman aged 30 to 39 with COVID-19, enrolled during active disease. Each CDR3 is given with its conserved first and last residue. A D gene is named only where the DNA matches it firmly.

j_call d_call v_call cdr3_aa cdr3_nt
TRBJ1-2 - TRBV19 CASSIAAGAHYGYTF TGTGCCAGTAGTATAGCCGCGGGGGCTCACTATGGCTACACCTTC
TRBJ2-3 - TRBV9 CASSVGALRRDTQYF TGTGCCAGCAGCGTAGGGGCCCTCCGAAGAGATACGCAGTATTTT
TRBJ2-7 TRBD2 TRBV28 CASSLLAGSYEQYF TGTGCCAGCAGTCTACTAGCGGGATCCTACGAGCAGTACTTC
TRBJ2-7 TRBD1 TRBV18 CASSMTGGYEQYF TGTGCCAGCTCAATGACAGGGGGCTACGAGCAGTACTTC
TRBJ1-5 - TRBV7-3 CASSSGVGQPQHF TGTGCCAGCAGCTCCGGGGTGGGTCAGCCCCAGCATTTT
TRBJ1-1 TRBD1 TRBV28 CASSSLRGQDTEAFF TGTGCCAGCAGTTCCTTACGGGGACAGGACACTGAAGCTTTCTTT
TRBJ2-5 - TRBV7-2 CASSSLTGTEETQYF TGTGCCAGCAGCTCCCTTACAGGTACTGAAGAGACCCAGTACTTC
TRBJ2-1 TRBD2 TRBV18 CASSSLAASSYNEQFF TGTGCCAGCTCATCCCTAGCGGCGAGCTCCTACAATGAGCAGTTCTTC
TRBJ2-1 - TRBV5-6 CASSHPGEATEQFF TGTGCCAGCAGCCATCCTGGAGAGGCCACTGAGCAGTTCTTC
TRBJ2-1 TRBD1 TRBV28 CASSTTGTGGRDEQFF TGTGCCAGCAGTACTACCGGGACAGGGGGCCGGGATGAGCAGTTCTTC
TRBJ1-6 TRBD1 TRBV6-5 CASSNGQGWSPLHF TGTGCCAGCAGTAACGGACAGGGTTGGTCACCCCTCCACTTT
TRBJ2-2 - TRBV7-8 CASSLLYTGELFF TGTGCCAGCAGCTTACTCTACACCGGGGAGCTGTTTTTT
TRBJ2-3 TRBD1 TRBV5-1 CASSLGPAGGATDTQYF TGCGCCAGCAGCTTGGGGCCGGCAGGGGGTGCAACAGATACGCAGTATTTT
TRBJ2-1 - TRBV6-6 CASSPSYAPGARYNEQFF TGTGCCAGCAGTCCCTCATACGCCCCGGGTGCCCGCTACAATGAGCAGTTCTTC
TRBJ1-5 - TRBV2 CASSDIIADPQHF TGTGCCAGCAGTGACATAATAGCAGATCCCCAGCATTTT
TRBJ1-3 - TRBV10-1 CASSESPLGSGNTIYF TGCGCCAGCAGTGAGTCCCCACTCGGCTCTGGAAACACCATATATTTT
TRBJ2-2 TRBD2 TRBV6-5 CASSYSGGAGELFF TGTGCCAGCAGTTACTCGGGAGGGGCCGGGGAGCTGTTTTTT
TRBJ2-4 - TRBV19 CASGGNREGNIQYF TGTGCCTCCGGCGGAAACAGGGAAGGAAACATTCAGTACTTC
TRBJ2-1 - TRBV19 CASSTQRYNEQFF TGTGCCAGTAGTACCCAGCGGTACAATGAGCAGTTCTTC
TRBJ1-5 - TRBV28 CASSFFRARSNQPQHF TGTGCCAGCAGTTTTTTCCGTGCCCGGAGCAATCAGCCCCAGCATTTT